Ten or more counts support the clone carrying this T cell receptor beta chain. The germline V gene has CDR1 SGHRS and CDR2 YFSETQ. J was trimmed by 6 bases and V by 2 bases; bases with no gene match: 5. CDR3 size: 15 residues. The data derive from a study of T-cell reconstitution after alpha-beta-depleted transplantation in children. TCRbeta library preparation incorporated unique molecular identifiers. TCRdb reprocessed the PCR reads via MiXCR and lists one record per CDR3 protein. This sample has 600,000 to 700,000 distinct CDR3 sequences, with 16% found just once. Sample: PBMCs from the stem cell graft donor, taken from the stem cell graft. V gene TRBV5-1 combines with J gene TRBJ2-1; 10 bases match TRBD2. This sequence was found in a human donor who donated a stem cell graft to a child with acute myeloid leukemia. The CDR3 DNA sequence: TGCGCCAGCAGCTTAAACAGCGGGGGGGTCAATGAGCAGTTCTTC. This translates into CASSLNSGGVNEQFF.